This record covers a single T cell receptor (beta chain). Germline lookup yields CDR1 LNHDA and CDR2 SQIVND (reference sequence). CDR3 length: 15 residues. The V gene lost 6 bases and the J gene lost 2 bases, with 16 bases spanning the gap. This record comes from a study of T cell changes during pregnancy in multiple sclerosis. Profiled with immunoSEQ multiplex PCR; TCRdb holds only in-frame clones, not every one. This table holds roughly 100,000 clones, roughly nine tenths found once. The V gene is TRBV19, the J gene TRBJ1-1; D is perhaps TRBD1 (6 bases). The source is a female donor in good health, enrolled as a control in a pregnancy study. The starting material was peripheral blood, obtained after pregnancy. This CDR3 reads CASRYGQLSNTEAFF. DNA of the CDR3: TGTGCCAGTAGATACGGACAGCTATCTAACACTGAAGCTTTCTTT.